This T cell receptor beta chain was sequenced for a study of shared clonotypes between healthy human individuals (dated by TCRdb to between 2020 and 2021). Some background on the complete study: The cohort included three men and a couple of women between 18 and 49 years of age. Blood TCR repertoires of a handful of healthy adults were deeply sequenced to estimate repertoire size and the extent of clonotype sharing between individuals. Each donor's leukapheresis produced roughly between roughly 0.85 and 10 billion PBMCs. Libraries were prepared and TCR repertoires were sequenced by different laboratories using diverse techniques, in order to increase sequencing depth and limit assay-specific biases. For each donor, CD4 naive and CD4 memory were each run on three plates, CD8 naive on two plates, and CD8 memory on one plate.

The germline V gene (reference sequence) supplies CDR1 GTSNPN and CDR2 SVGIG. Taken from cysteine to phenylalanine, the CDR3 has 13 residues. The entry retains the CDR3 DNA only, 39 bases that are in frame from base 1. V is shortened by 1 base, J by 5 bases, and the region joining them spans 11 bases. Healthy HIV-negative adults with no recently reported acute infections or vaccinations were included as donors. Every donor was a Caucasian adult residing in Nashville, Tennessee, USA. CD4+ T cells were enriched through magnetic negative selection, after which naive cells were positively selected on CD45RA and the remaining negative fraction served as the memory subset. Blood was obtained by leukapheresis, after which PBMCs were separated by Ficoll-Histopaque density gradient centrifugation and cryopreserved in liquid nitrogen vapor phase. Analytical flow cytometry was used to check the purity and quantity of every magnetically sorted T cell population. Genomic DNA was isolated from every sorted fraction and measured by UV absorbance on a Nanodrop 2000c.

Using the deep immunoSEQ assay, TCR CDR3 regions were amplified from genomic DNA by multiplex PCR. For each cell subset, the extracted genomic DNA was distributed evenly across all wells of several immunoSEQ 96-well plates, and each plate served as one replicate. For sorted subsets, roughly 190 ng of genomic DNA, equivalent to 25,000 to 30,000 T cell genomes, went into each replicate PCR. Purified libraries were quantified with a Qubit 3.0 fluorometer, sized on a Bioanalyzer 2100, and re-quantified with the KAPA Library Quantification kit. Every immunoSEQ 96-well plate was sequenced on a separate single-read 150-cycle Illumina NextSeq 550 flow cell. Turning to the authors' computational methods: Because the immunoSEQ output held only junctional sequences and lacked quality scores, the filtering could not match the filtering applied to full-length reads. Sequences were annotated with PyIR, a Python wrapper for IgBLAST v1.9, using IMGT germline references to assign V/J genes and CDR3. Reads were filtered out if the reads had weak V/J assignments (E-value above 1e-6), no CDR3, stop codons, out-of-frame junctions, or ambiguous translated residues. A V3J clonotype was defined by an identical inferred V gene, J gene, and CDR3 amino acid sequence. Percentage overlap between repertoires was computed as shared unique clonotypes divided by the size of the smaller repertoire. Richness of each repertoire was evaluated using RTK rarefaction, the Chao1 estimator, and Recon v2.1 estimates of unobserved clonotypes. Generation probabilities for all TCRbeta clonotypes obtained by the gDNA method from a few donors were computed using OLGA. The immuneACCESS repertoire file appears here via TCRdb, limited to in-frame rearrangements. These files lack a portion of the clones; in checked studies, under half of the deficit traces to unresolved V genes, and the cause of the others is not known. D and trimming come from the DNA, and the V and J calls and clone size come from that table. The sample records millions of clones, around 90% of which are singletons. The ten biggest clones cover under 0.15% of the sample.

General findings and caveats noted by the study authors: Naive subsets generally had larger estimated clonotype richness than memory subsets. Only blood was sampled, and tissue TCR repertoires likely differ from those in blood. Rarefaction of sorted-subset datasets indicated incomplete sequencing despite the large sequencing depth. Because the study included only a small number of donors, the genetic and exposure-history diversity represented was limited. Pairwise subsampling led to the expectation that sequencing depth would affect the degree of clonotype sharing among donors. Around 5.4% of naive CD4, roughly 3.5% of naive CD8, approximately 2.2% of memory CD4, and around 0.42% of memory CD8 clonotypes were shared across four donors. Compared with non-shared clonotypes, the clonotypes found in all four sorted-subset donors had higher generation probabilities.

Comments on this clone: Its antigen target is currently unknown. No much larger clone exists at a distance of one base, and base qualities are not known. Different DNA sequences within this sample yield the same CDR3.

The sample was naive CD4+ T cells sorted from blood. The meaning of the sample's cell subset or site label: CD45RA+ positively selected. This receptor was taken from a man in his late teens or twenties in good health. The chain links TRBV30 with TRBJ2-5; the D gene is possibly TRBD1 or TRBD2, with 6 bases matching each. The CDR3 in this case is CAWSATGRETQYF. The DNA sequence is TGTGCCTGGAGTGCAACAGGGAGGGAGACCCAGTACTTC. Reference TRBV30 and TRBJ2-5 proteins supply the regions before and after the CDR3; the full variable domain is: SQTIHQWPATLVQPVGSPLSLECTVEGTSNPNLYWYRQAAGRGLQLLFYSVGIGQISSEVPQNLSASRPQDRQFILSSKKLLLSDSGFYLCAWSATGRETQYFGPGTRLLVL.